Listed below are T cell receptor beta chains from one sample, sequenced in a study of vaccination effects on CD4 cells after COVID-19. Antigens for these TCRs are unknown. The assay was immunoSEQ multiplex PCR, and TCRdb's table has in-frame clones only and misses some. Of about 66,000 clones listed, under 80% are singletons. The sample was CD4+ T cells from PBMCs cultured without peptide, taken before COVID-19 vaccination. These receptors all stem from a human donor who had a prior SARS-CoV-2 infection. Each CDR3 is given with its conserved first and last residue. A D gene is named only where the DNA matches it firmly. Part of the rows lack a size; the others show once, few, many or a class for expanded clones.

v_gene,j_gene,abundance,d_gene,CDR3nt,CDR3aa
TRBV24-1,TRBJ2-4,NA,TRBD1,TGTGCCACCCGGGCAGGGGGCTGGACCAAAAACATTCAGTACTTC,CATRAGGWTKNIQYF
TRBV2,TRBJ2-2,NA,TRBD2,TGTGCCAGCAGTGTGGGCGGGGGGAACACCGGGGAGCTGTTTTTT,CASSVGGGNTGELFF
TRBV2,TRBJ2-7,NA,NA,TGTGCCAGCAGTGAACGGCAGTATGCCTACGAGCAGTACTTC,CASSERQYAYEQYF
TRBV18,TRBJ1-2,many,NA,TGTGCCAGCCATAACGACCCGGTGGGTGGCTACACCTTC,CASHNDPVGGYTF
TRBV19,TRBJ2-1,NA,TRBD2,TGTGCCAGTAGCATACTACTAGCGGGGGCGGCGTCGGAGCAGTTCTTC,CASSILLAGAASEQFF
TRBV29-1,TRBJ1-2,once,NA,TGCAGCGTTGACAGAGAGAACTATGGCTACACCTTC,CSVDRENYGYTF
TRBV5-1,TRBJ2-4,NA,NA,TGCGCCAGCAGCTACACAGGGATGCGAAACATTCAGTACTTC,CASSYTGMRNIQYF
TRBV9,TRBJ2-1,NA,TRBD1,TGTGCCAGCAGCGCGGACAGGGGCTCCTACAATGAGCAGTTCTTC,CASSADRGSYNEQFF
TRBV6-2/TRBV6-3,TRBJ1-2,few,NA,TGTGCCAGCAGTTATGTGAAGGGGTCTAACTATGGCTACACCTTC,CASSYVKGSNYGYTF
TRBV7-2,TRBJ1-2,NA,NA,TGTGCCAGCAGCACCAGGGCGGCATCTAACTATGGCTACACCTTC,CASSTRAASNYGYTF
TRBV2,TRBJ1-2,NA,TRBD1,TGTGCCAGCAGACGGGACAGGGAAGGTGTCTATGGCTACACCTTC,CASRRDREGVYGYTF
TRBV5-1,TRBJ2-1,NA,NA,TGCGCCAGCAGCACGGGCCTCAGCTCCTACAATGAGCAGTTCTTC,CASSTGLSSYNEQFF
TRBV23-1,TRBJ2-7,few,NA,TGCGCTATCCTCCGGACCTCCTACGAGCAGTACTTC,CAILRTSYEQYF
TRBV5-1,TRBJ2-3,NA,TRBD2,TGCGCCAGCAGCGGGGGACTAGCGGGCAACACAGATACGCAGTATTTT,CASSGGLAGNTDTQYF
TRBV30,TRBJ2-2,few,TRBD1,TGTGCCTGGAGTGTGAAGGGGGCCGGCGGGGAGCTGTTTTTT,CAWSVKGAGGELFF
TRBV11-2,TRBJ2-2,NA,NA,TGTGCCAGCAGCCTGAAGGGACCAGGGCGAGCGAACACCGGGGAGCTGTTTTTT,CASSLKGPGRANTGELFF
TRBV6-2/TRBV6-3,TRBJ1-1,NA,NA,TGTGCCAGCAGTTCTATAAGAGGCACTGAAGCTTTCTTT,CASSSIRGTEAFF
TRBV27,TRBJ1-2,NA,TRBD1,TGTGCCAGCAGTCACTCCGGGACAGGGGGCTCTTGGACCTTC,CASSHSGTGGSWTF
TRBV7-9,TRBJ1-3,NA,TRBD1,TGTGCCAGCAGCTTCGGACAGGGTGAAAACACCATATATTTT,CASSFGQGENTIYF
TRBV2,TRBJ2-5,NA,NA,TGTGCCAGCGGGTTGATGGGAGAGACCCAGTACTTC,CASGLMGETQYF
TRBV9,TRBJ2-2,NA,NA,TGTGCCAGCAGCGGAGGAGAGGGTTTCACCGGGGAGCTGTTTTTT,CASSGGEGFTGELFF
TRBV10-3,TRBJ2-3,NA,TRBD2,TGTGCCATCGGCCTAGCGGGAGTTACAGATACGCAGTATTTT,CAIGLAGVTDTQYF
TRBV6-5,TRBJ2-7,NA,NA,TGTGCCAGCAGTTTCTACGAGCAGTACTTC,CASSFYEQYF
TRBV7-2,TRBJ2-5,NA,NA,TGTGCCAGCAGCTCATCCCCCGGGCCCCCGCAGTACTTC,CASSSSPGPPQYF
TRBV4-3,TRBJ2-4,NA,TRBD1,TGCGCCAGCAGCCAAGATTTTGCCCCGGGACAGGGCGGCAAAAACATTCAGTACTTC,CASSQDFAPGQGGKNIQYF
TRBV6-4,TRBJ1-4,NA,NA,TGTGCCAGCAGCCATACAGCGACCACTAATGAAAAACTGTTTTTT,CASSHTATTNEKLFF
TRBV7-9,TRBJ2-5,NA,NA,TGTGCCAGCAGCTTAACCCACGGGGAGACCCAGTACTTC,CASSLTHGETQYF
TRBV7-9,TRBJ1-2,NA,NA,TGTGCCAGCAGCTTAGCTCGTCGGCAGGTTGATGGCTACACCTTC,CASSLARRQVDGYTF
TRBV7-2,TRBJ2-7,once,TRBD2,TGTGCCAGCAGATCCAGCGGGAGCCCAAATTCCTACGAGCAGTACTTC,CASRSSGSPNSYEQYF